One and the same sample provided the 7 T cell receptor beta chains below, sequenced in a study of cytomegalovirus exposure and HLA in healthy donors. The PCR employed 60 Vbeta primers together with 13 Jbeta primers. Assay used: immunoSEQ multiplex PCR; TCRdb lists only in-frame clones, some missing. The sample lists under 300,000 clones, 70% to 90% occurring once. The sequenced material came from PBMCs. The receptors stem from a woman in her sixties or seventies in good health and CMV-seropositive.

The chain couples TRBV9 to TRBJ2-3; tentative D call: TRBD2 (6 bases). Germline loops: CDR1 SGDLS, CDR2 YYNGEE. The CDR3 runs to 16 residues. V was shortened by 0 bases and J by 0 bases, with 11 bases between the two germline ends. The CDR3: CASSVGGVSSTDTQYF. The CDR3 DNA follows: TGTGCCAGCAGCGTAGGGGGGGTTTCTAGCACAGATACGCAGTATTTT.

This rearrangement joins TRBV6-6 to TRBJ2-3; 12 bases fit TRBD2. Losses at the gene ends were 0 bases for V and 5 bases for J; bases not matched to a gene: 3. The CDR3 loop spans 16 amino acids. The germline V gene has CDR1 MNHNY and CDR2 SVGAGI (reference sequence). The chain's CDR3 is CASSYSLGLAGDTQYF. Here the CDR3 DNA reads TGTGCCAGCAGTTACTCATTGGGACTAGCGGGAGATACGCAGTATTTT.

The chain combines TRBV29-1 with TRBJ1-1; 7 nucleotides line up with TRBD1. V dropped 1 base and J dropped 1; count of bases not matched to a gene: 15. Germline V gene sequence: CDR1 SQVTM, CDR2 ANQGSEA. CDR3 length equals 18 residues. In DNA form, the CDR3 reads TGCAGCGTTGAAGGGAGCGAGACAGGGAGTTTCCCGAACACTGAAGCTTTCTTT. This encodes CSVEGSETGSFPNTEAFF.

The J gene is TRBJ2-1, the V gene TRBV9; unclear D gene. The germline V gene has CDR1 SGDLS and CDR2 YYNGEE. The CDR3 is made up of 13 amino acids. V was clipped by 7 bases and J by 4 bases, with 12 bases between them. The DNA for the CDR3 is TGTGCCAGCTCGCCGGAACTATACAATGAGCAGTTCTTC. Protein sequence: CASSPELYNEQFF.

A note on this clone: Other DNA variants within this sample encode the same CDR3. For the CDR3, the DNA is TGTGCCAGTAGTATAAGAGGAGACACTGAAGCTTTCTTT. As protein: CASSIRGDTEAFF. This chain links TRBV19 with TRBJ1-1; D unclear. There are 13 residues in the CDR3. Trimming cost V 2 bases and J 3 bases, with 7 bases left between them. CDR1 is LNHDA and CDR2 is SQIVND in the germline V gene (reference sequence).

The count of this clone is one. The chain joins TRBV7-9 to TRBJ1-1; 7 bases match TRBD1. Germline V gives CDR1 SEHNR, CDR2 FQNEAQ (reference sequence). CDR3 size: 14 residues. With V trimmed by 5 bases and J by 4 bases, 7 bases remained unmatched. As DNA, the CDR3 is TGTGCCAGCAGCCCACAGGGGATCCGCACTGAAGCTTTCTTT. Amino acid sequence: CASSPQGIRTEAFF.

The V gene is TRBV19, the J gene TRBJ2-1; 10 bases line up with TRBD2. The CDR3 is made up of 16 amino acids. Germline-derived CDR1 and CDR2 are LNHDA and SQIVND (reference sequence). V gave up 2 bases and J gave up 4 bases; unmatched junction bases: 5. The CDR3 DNA sequence: TGTGCCAGTAGTATACTAGCTAGCGGGAGTTACAATGAGCAGTTCTTC. Translating gives CASSILASGSYNEQFF.